The subject of this entry is one TCR beta chain. This clone's antigen is unknown. Base qualities are not at hand, and no much larger clone is one base apart. Lesional scalp punch biopsies and peripheral blood were obtained from alopecia areata patients. After PBMCs were isolated by density centrifugation and stained for CD3, CD4 and CD8, a FACSAria was used to sort CD4+ and CD8+ T cells. As part of a multicenter biomarker study, untreated alopecia areata patients were recruited. Blood CD8+ T cells from a handful of biomarker-study patients were further sorted into NKG2D-low and NKG2D-high fractions. These data are taken from a study of CD8+ T cells in alopecia areata (dated by TCRdb to between 2018 and 2020). Concerning the study at large: High-throughput TCRbeta sequencing was used to examine T cell clonal expansion in alopecia areata in both the C3H/HeJ mouse model and human patients. On the human side, TCRbeta sequencing was run on scalp tissue and on sorted CD4+ and CD8+ peripheral blood T cells from healthy controls and from alopecia areata patients with either patchy or totalis/universalis disease. Scalp clonality was compared across normal scalp (n=4), patchy alopecia areata scalp (n=8), and alopecia totalis/universalis scalp (n=8). RNA was obtained with the PAXgene miRNA kit for fixed scalp, the miRNeasy kit for PBMCs, and the RNeasy kit for mouse skin. Amplification of TCRbeta CDR3 regions was done by immunoSEQ multiplex PCR using 35 Vbeta forward primers and 13 Jbeta reverse primers.

The library was prepared using the immunoSEQ multiplex PCR assay. RNA was extracted from all samples and reverse transcribed into cDNA, which served as template for TCR sequencing. SuperScript III was used to make first-strand cDNA, primed with a 2:1 mix of oligo-dT and random hexamers. A synthetic immune receptor repertoire was used to measure amplification bias, and any remaining bias was corrected computationally. As for how the authors treated the data: Raw reads were preprocessed to remove errors, and CDR3 was defined by IMGT conventions from the conserved cysteine to phenylalanine. Clonality was computed as 1 minus the Shannon entropy, with the entropy normalized by log2 of the number of productive unique TCRs. Whether scalp clones were CD4 or CD8 was inferred by matching scalp TCRbeta sequences against CD4 and CD8 repertoires sorted from blood. TCRdb's version of the immuneACCESS table is confined to in-frame rearrangements and falls short of the full clone set. An unresolved V gene accounts for under half of the shortfall where checked; the remainder is of unknown origin. Clone size and V and J calls were adopted from that table, with D and trimming inferred from the DNA. The sample includes 100,000 to 150,000 clones, with roughly 50% observed a single time. 8% to 11% of the sample lies in the top ten.

The germline V gene sets CDR1 to SQVTM and CDR2 to ANQGSEA. Trimming removed 6 bases from V and 4 bases from J, leaving 15 bases between the germline ends. The CDR3 holds 13 amino acids from the cysteine to the phenylalanine. The kept DNA is CDR3 alone, 39 bases in frame from the first base. Broader findings and caveats from the paper: Higher clonality and more expanded CD8+ clones were observed in lesional scalp than in normal scalp, particularly in alopecia totalis/universalis, a finding suggestive of antigenic drive. Unlike mouse skin, where gammadelta T cells dominate, normal human skin contains resident alphabeta T cells that get sequenced too, which complicates analysis of the scalp TCR repertoire. Shared TCR sequences between patients were less evident than in mice, which may be partly attributable to HLA diversity in the patient population.

The rearrangement joined TRBV29-1 to TRBJ1-1, and TRBD1 may be the D gene, going by 5 matching bases. The sequencing sample was made of NKG2D-low CD8+ T cells sorted from blood. The cell subset or site label corresponds to: sorted CD8+ NKG2D-low blood T cells. The receptor comes from a human donor with alopecia areata. In nucleotides, the sequence is TGCAGCGTGAAGACAGACGCGGGCACTGAAGCTTTCTTT. This gives the protein CSVKTDAGTEAFF.